The following is a TCR beta chain sequence with its context. These donors were members of the roughly 120-subject validation cohort, a group separate from the roughly 670-subject first cohort. Some clones are missing from TCRdb's copy, which holds only in-frame ones; the method was immunoSEQ multiplex PCR. Of 230,000 or so clones listed, 85% to 90% are singletons. The junction had 19 bases not matched to a gene; V was cut back by 5 bases and J by 7 bases. The CDR3 totals 17 residues. The V gene's germline CDR1 is SGHDT and CDR2 YYEEEE. The sample is drawn from a study of cytomegalovirus exposure and HLA in healthy donors.

Sequencing used PBMCs. The chain joins TRBV5-6 to TRBJ2-7; 9 bases match TRBD1. The clonotype was recovered from a woman aged 18-29 years in good health and CMV-seronegative. The CDR3 DNA sequence: TGTGCCAGCAGTTCAGAAATTAGCCGGGACAGGGCATGGGAGCAGTACTTC. The encoded protein is CASSSEISRDRAWEQYF.